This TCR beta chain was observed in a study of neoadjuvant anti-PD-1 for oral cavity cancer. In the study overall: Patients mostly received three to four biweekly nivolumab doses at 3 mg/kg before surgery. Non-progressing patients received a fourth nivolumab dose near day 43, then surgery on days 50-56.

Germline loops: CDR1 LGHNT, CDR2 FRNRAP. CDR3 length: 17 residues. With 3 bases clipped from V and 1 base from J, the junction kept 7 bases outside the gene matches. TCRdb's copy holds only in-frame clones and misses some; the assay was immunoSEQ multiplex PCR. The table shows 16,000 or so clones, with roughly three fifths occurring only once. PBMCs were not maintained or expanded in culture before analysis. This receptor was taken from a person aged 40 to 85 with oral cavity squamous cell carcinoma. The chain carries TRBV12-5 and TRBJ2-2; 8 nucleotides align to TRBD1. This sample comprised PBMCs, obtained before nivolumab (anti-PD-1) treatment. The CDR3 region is CASGFNRGFGNTGELFF. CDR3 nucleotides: TGTGCTAGTGGTTTTAACAGGGGGTTCGGGAACACCGGGGAGCTGTTTTTT.